This T cell receptor (beta chain) was recorded in a study of vaccination and CD4 T cells after COVID-19. For the study at large: Overlapping peptides covering the spike proteins of SARS-CoV-2, HCoV-NL63, HCoV-OC43 and HCoV-229E were added to stimulate cells.

Cultured CD4+ T cell DNA underwent sequencing with the Oncomine TCR Beta short-read assay. TCRdb fed the PCR reads into MiXCR, producing one record per CDR3 protein. The table includes about 20,000 distinct CDR3 sequences, around 43% detected once. Points on this clonotype: No antigen is known for it.

Treatment: approximately nine-day PBMC culture with coronavirus spike peptide pools or control peptides (ViraFEST assay). The junction had 7 bases not matched to a gene; V was cut back by 0 bases and J by 2 bases. The CDR3 sequence is 17 residues long. CDR1 is LGHNA, CDR2 YNFKEQ, per germline. The sample here was CD4+ T cells from blood, cultured in vitro, taken before SARS-CoV-2 vaccination. The sequence was collected from a human donor who had recovered from COVID-19. V usage is TRBV4-2 and J usage is TRBJ1-2, with TRBD1 identical over 9 bases. The CDR3 DNA reads TGTGCCAGCAGCCAAGACGCCTGGGGACAGGGAAACTATGGCTACACCTTC. Translating gives CASSQDAWGQGNYGYTF.